Reported below is one TCR beta chain. The PCR employed 60 Vbeta primers together with 13 Jbeta primers. The data were produced by immunoSEQ multiplex PCR, yet TCRdb's version contains in-frame clones alone and is incomplete. Of some 150,000 clones in the sample, approximately 80% were seen once. These data originate in a study of cytomegalovirus exposure and HLA in healthy donors. This CDR3 has 16 residues. CDR1 is MNHEY, CDR2 SVGAGI, per germline. V gave up 3 bases and J gave up 9 bases; unmatched junction bases: 14. This rearrangement joins TRBV6-5 to TRBJ2-7; 10 bases map to TRBD1. Sequencing used PBMCs. This TCR derives from a young man in good health and CMV-seropositive. In DNA form, the CDR3 reads TGTGCCAGCAGTTATTCAGGACAGGGGGTCCGAGGTGGGCAGTACTTC. This codes for CASSYSGQGVRGGQYF.